A selection of T cell receptor beta chains follows, all from one sample in a study of T cells in Graves' hyperthyroidism and ophthalmopathy. TCRdb redid the calling of the multiplex PCR reads with MiXCR, one entry per CDR3 protein. The sample shows around 620,000 distinct CDR3 sequences, approximately 15% of them seen only once. Sequences were obtained from blood. The receptors derive from a woman in her late teens or twenties with Graves' ophthalmopathy. The CDR3 runs from the conserved cysteine through the conserved F or W. A D gene is named only where the DNA matches it firmly. The size entry is marked missing in some rows and otherwise reads once, few, many or a size class.

>TRBJ2-5|.|TRBV20-1|.
TGCAGTGCAAGGGACCTTGGGGAGACCCAGTACTTC
CSARDLGETQYF
>TRBJ1-2|TRBD1|TRBV4-1|.
TGCGCCAGCAGCCAAGATAGCCGGGACAGAAGTCATTTTAACTATGGCTACACCTTC
CASSQDSRDRSHFNYGYTF
>TRBJ2-7|.|TRBV2|many
TGTGCCAGCAGGGGCCGGGAGAGGCCTGAGCAGTACTTC
CASRGRERPEQYF
>TRBJ2-4|TRBD2|TRBV5-1|few
TGCGCCAGCAGCTTACAAGCGGGAGGCAGGAACATTCAGTACTTC
CASSLQAGGRNIQYF
>TRBJ2-1|TRBD2|TRBV7-4|many
TGTGCCAGCAGCTTCAGCCCACTAGCGGGAGATTACAATGAGCAGTTCTTC
CASSFSPLAGDYNEQFF
>TRBJ2-7|.|TRBV28|many
TGTGCCAGCAGTTTAGGGGGGCCTTGGTCGGGGGAGCAGTACTTC
CASSLGGPWSGEQYF
>TRBJ1-2|.|TRBV4-3|many
TGCGCCAGCAGCCAAGCGGGTCTGGACTATGGCTACACCTTC
CASSQAGLDYGYTF
>TRBJ2-1|TRBD1|TRBV7-8|many
TGTGCCAGCAGCTTCACCCCCTCCGGGACAGCCATTTGGTACAATGAGCAGTTCTTC
CASSFTPSGTAIWYNEQFF
>TRBJ2-7|TRBD2|TRBV11-3|many
TGTGCCAGCAGCTTAGGGGGACTAGCGGGCCTCTACTCCTACGAGCAGTACTTC
CASSLGGLAGLYSYEQYF
>TRBJ2-4|.|TRBV6-5|.
TGTGCCAGCAGTTACTCCCATCCGGGAGTAGCCAAAAACATTCAGTACTTC
CASSYSHPGVAKNIQYF